These 27 T cell receptor beta chains were all obtained from the same sample, sequenced in a study of T cell repertoires in cytomegalovirus infection (dated by TCRdb to the late 2010s). These reads were obtained on an Illumina HiSeq 1500. TCRdb itself trimmed the public reads at Q25 with fastp, ran MiXCR and retained productive beta chains. Each entry is one CDR3 protein sequence, shown with its most common DNA and genes. This sample has about 100,000 distinct CDR3 sequences in its table, and approximately 17% of those were observed once. The ten largest account for 8% to 9.5% of the sample. The sample was PBMCs. The receptor source for this set is a human donor in good health (CMV status not recorded). Some clones in this sample may be carry-over from other donors' samples.

In its sample, this clonotype was seen many times. The rearrangement uses TRBV7-2 and TRBJ2-2, with 8 positions matching TRBD2. Germline CDR1 and CDR2: SGHTA and FQGNSA. The CDR3 sequence is 14 residues long. Trimming cost V 1 base and J 5 bases; bases outside gene matches: 0. CDR3 DNA: TGTGCCAGCAGCTTAGTAGCGGGGACCGGGGAGCTGTTTTTT. Translation gives CASSLVAGTGELFF. Full variable domain (missing parts from reference TRBV7-2 and TRBJ2-2): GAGVSQSPSNKVTEKGKDVELRCDPISGHTALYWYRQSLGQGLEFLIYFQGNSAPDKSGLPSDRFSAERTGGSVSTLTIQRTQQEDSAVYLCASSLVAGTGELFFGEGSRLTVL.

This rearrangement joins TRBV4-2 to TRBJ1-4, with a weak D call TRBD1 (5 bases). The CDR3 has 16 amino acids. V lost 0 bases to trimming and J lost 6 bases, with 14 bases between them. Per the germline V gene, CDR1 is LGHNA and CDR2 is YNFKEQ. The CDR3: CASSQDWTINYEKLFF. The CDR3 nucleotides are TGTGCCAGCAGCCAAGATTGGACAATCAACTATGAAAAACTGTTTTTT.

Concerning this clonotype itself: A read error may be the cause here, since a much bigger clone is one base away. This rearrangement joins TRBV12-3 or TRBV12-4 to TRBJ1-4; tentatively, D is TRBD1 (5 bases). This CDR3 has 15 amino acids. The CDR3 nucleotides read TGTGCCAGCAGTTACACCGGGACCAATAATGTAAAACTGTTTTTT. Its protein is CASSYTGTNNVKLFF.

V usage is TRBV6-1 and J usage is TRBJ1-5, with D possibly being TRBD1 (5 bases). The germline V gene has CDR1 MNHNS and CDR2 SASEGT. The ends were cut back, 6 bases at V and 0 bases at J, with 21 bases in the middle. The CDR3 consists of 18 residues. The CDR3 sequence is CASRASDRKPFSNQPQHF. For the CDR3, the DNA is TGTGCCAGCAGGGCAAGTGACAGAAAACCGTTTAGCAATCAGCCCCAGCATTTT.

This clonotype occurred many times. This rearrangement joins TRBV27 to TRBJ2-2; 12 positions agree with TRBD2. CDR3 length: 15 residues. J was trimmed by 9 bases and V by 6 bases; bases with no gene match: 8. Germline V gene lookup returns CDR1 MNHEY and CDR2 SMNVEV (reference sequence). Here the CDR3 reads CASSRTSGAGRELFF. In nucleotides, the CDR3 is TGTGCCAGCAGCAGGACTAGCGGGGCCGGGAGGGAGCTGTTTTTT.

CDR3 bases: TGTGCCAGCAGGGGGGAAACGGGCGGCTACACCTTC. The encoded protein is CASRGETGGYTF. This chain joins TRBV2 and TRBJ1-2; possibly TRBD1 for D (5 bases). Trimming took 6 bases from V and 8 from J, leaving 13 bases between them. This CDR3 region has 12 residues. The germline CDR1 and CDR2 sequences are SNHLY and FYNNEI.

This clonotype has only a few counts. The chain recombines TRBV5-6 with TRBJ2-6, with TRBD1 matching 9 bases. The germline CDR1 and CDR2 sequences are SGHDT and YYEEEE. CDR3 length: 15 residues. V shed 7 bases, J shed 7 bases, and the junction held 9 bases outside the gene matches. The CDR3 loop reads CASSPGGQGANVLTF. In DNA form, the CDR3 reads TGTGCCAGCTCCCCGGGGGGACAGGGAGCCAACGTCCTGACTTTC.

This clonotype was observed a few times. The gene calls are TRBV5-4 and TRBJ2-3; D might be TRBD1 or TRBD2, each matching 5 bases. Per germline, CDR1 SGHNT and CDR2 YYREEE (reference sequence). The CDR3 sequence is 15 residues long. V shed 4 bases and J shed 0 bases, with 12 bases lying between them. CDR3 sequence (DNA): TGTGCCAGCAGCCTTGGGGGAACTAGCACAGATACGCAGTATTTT. It is translated as CASSLGGTSTDTQYF.

Worth noting for this clonotype: One junction end disagrees with the germline gene, perhaps due to a read error. The CDR3 DNA is TGCGCCAGCAGTTACACCGGGACAGGGGGCCAAGGGTATGGCTACACCTTC. It codes for CASSYTGTGGQGYGYTF. The rearrangement uses TRBV13 and TRBJ1-2, with 12 bases matching TRBD1. Germline V lookup: CDR1 PRHDT, CDR2 FYEKMQ (reference sequence). The CDR3 is 17 amino acids.

The chain employs TRBV4-2 and TRBJ1-2, with D maybe TRBD1 (5 bases). Germline CDR1 and CDR2: LGHNA and YNFKEQ. V was pared by 1 base and J by 8 bases, with 11 bases between. The CDR3 spans 13 residues. In nucleotides, the CDR3 is TGTGCCAGCAGCCAAGGCAGGGAACTAGGCTACACCTTC. Translated, it gives CASSQGRELGYTF.

There are a few counts of this clonotype. The chain uses TRBV12-3 or TRBV12-4 and TRBJ1-3, with D perhaps matching TRBD1 (5 bases). The CDR3 has 15 residues. The V and J ends lost 3 bases and 1 base respectively, with 10 bases between them. The CDR3 DNA reads as TGTGCCAGCAGTTTCTCCCCAGGGTCTGGAAACACCATATATTTT. This codes for CASSFSPGSGNTIYF.

CDR3 residues: CSAPWLMNTEAFF. The CDR3 DNA reads TGCAGTGCCCCCTGGCTCATGAACACTGAAGCTTTCTTT. The genes are TRBV20-1 and TRBJ1-1; D gene unclear. The CDR3 has 13 amino acids. Trimming stripped 6 bases from V and 0 bases from J, with 11 bases between. The germline CDR1 and CDR2 sequences are DFQATT and SNEGSKA (reference sequence).

The chain has TRBV5-4 and TRBJ2-1; D is undetermined. This CDR3 is built from 15 residues. The V end was cut by 0 bases, the J end by 0 bases, with 7 bases between. Germline-derived CDR1 and CDR2 are SGHNT and YYREEE (reference sequence). CDR3: CASSLEPSSYNEQFF. The CDR3 DNA follows: TGTGCCAGCAGCTTGGAGCCCAGCTCCTACAATGAGCAGTTCTTC. Filled out from reference TRBV5-4 and TRBJ2-1, the complete variable domain reads ETGVTQSPTHLIKTRGQQVTLRCSSQSGHNTVSWYQQALGQGPQFIFQYYREEENGRGNFPPRFSGLQFPNYSSELNVNALELDDSALYLCASSLEPSSYNEQFFGPGTRLTVL.

The table lists this clonotype with many counts. The chain uses TRBV7-9 and TRBJ1-2; D gene unclear. The CDR3 runs to 11 residues. Germline V gene data show CDR1 as SEHNR and CDR2 as FQNEAQ (reference sequence). V dropped 7 bases and J dropped 3 bases, with 6 bases sitting between them. This CDR3 reads CASKQDYGYTF. CDR3 nucleotides: TGTGCCAGCAAACAAGACTATGGCTACACCTTC.

This sequence joins TRBV13 and TRBJ2-7, with D possibly called TRBD1 or TRBD2 (5 bases each). CDR3 length: 15 residues. CDR1 PRHDT and CDR2 FYEKMQ come from the germline V gene (reference sequence). Between the trimmed V and J ends, which lost 7 bases and 7 bases, there was a span of 23 bases. CDR3 residues: CASTLRQGVYEEQYF. The CDR3 DNA is TGTGCCAGCACCCTGCGGCAGGGAGTTTACGAGGAGCAGTACTTC.

This clonotype was detected many times. The V gene is TRBV7-3, the J gene TRBJ2-3, with TRBD1 identical over 7 bases. The V gene's germline CDR1 is SGHTA and CDR2 FQGTGA. The ends lost 4 bases at V and 4 bases at J; junction bases unmatched: 5. The CDR3 has 14 residues. CDR3 residues: CASSSQGSADTQYF. CDR3 DNA sequence: TGTGCCAGCAGCTCACAGGGGTCGGCAGATACGCAGTATTTT.

This clonotype was counted only a few times. This CDR3 is CASSETQGGDEKLFF. In DNA form, the CDR3 reads TGTGCCAGCAGTGAAACCCAGGGCGGGGATGAAAAACTGTTTTTT. This sequence joins TRBV2 and TRBJ1-4; a possible D gene is TRBD1 (5 bases). The germline V and J ends were trimmed by 2 bases and 6 bases, with 13 bases remaining between them. Looked up from germline, CDR1 is SNHLY and CDR2 is FYNNEI. CDR3 length: 15 amino acids.

This clonotype was seen a handful of times. In DNA, the CDR3 is TGCAGTGCTAGAGAGGGATTCGATCAGCCCCAGCATTTT. Amino acids: CSAREGFDQPQHF. The genes are TRBV20-1 and TRBJ1-5; no reliable D call. Germline CDR1 is DFQATT and CDR2 is SNEGSKA (reference sequence). The V end lost 0 bases, the J end lost 5 bases, and 8 bases lay between the germline ends. CDR3 length equals 13 residues.

The chain has TRBV7-3 and TRBJ2-7; D ambiguous. The CDR3 covers 13 residues. The germline CDR1 and CDR2 sequences are SGHTA and FQGTGA. V gave up 0 bases and J gave up 3 bases, with 6 bases separating them. The DNA of the CDR3 is TGTGCCAGCAGCTTAACCCCCGACTACGAGCAGTACTTC. It specifies CASSLTPDYEQYF.

This clonotype was picked up many times. The CDR3 nucleotides read TGTGCCAGCAGTGATAGCTCTGGGTTGGGACAGGGACACTATGGCTACACCTTC. Its protein product is CASSDSSGLGQGHYGYTF. The chain combines TRBV6-1 with TRBJ1-2, with TRBD1 matching over 9 bases. CDR1 and CDR2 from the germline V gene are MNHNS and SASEGT. The V and J ends lost 3 bases and 3 bases, in that order; junction bases with no gene match: 14. CDR3 length: 18 amino acids.

There are many counts of this clonotype. V is TRBV20-1 and J is TRBJ1-3, with 9 positions matching TRBD1. The CDR3 is 16 amino acids. Germline V gene lookup returns CDR1 DFQATT and CDR2 SNEGSKA (reference sequence). V dropped 2 bases and J dropped 2; count of bases not matched to a gene: 7. The CDR3 DNA reads as TGCAGTGCTAGACCCATAGACAGGGGGACTGGAAACACCATATATTTT. Residues: CSARPIDRGTGNTIYF.

This clonotype was recorded at least ten times. J is TRBJ1-4 and V is TRBV12-3 or TRBV12-4; D possibly corresponds to TRBD1 (5 bases). CDR3 length: 16 amino acids. V was clipped by 1 base and J by 5 bases, with 14 bases between them. CDR3 in DNA: TGTGCCAGCAGTTTAGGTCTGGGGCTTCAAAATGAAAAACTGTTTTTT. Translated: CASSLGLGLQNEKLFF.

This chain links TRBV23-1 with TRBJ2-7, with D perhaps given as TRBD1 or TRBD2 (5 bases each). TRBV23-1 is an ORF; its function is uncertain. V was cut by 4 bases and J by 4 bases, with 23 bases left in between. This CDR3 spans 17 amino acids. The CDR3 DNA is TGCGCCAGCAGTCGATTTACGGGGTCCCAAGGGGAGTACGAGCAGTACTTC. The encoded protein is CASSRFTGSQGEYEQYF.

The sample holds many counts of this clonotype. The DNA for the CDR3 is TGTGCCAGCAGTCTTTTCTCACAGGCGTTAGGCGTCCTGACTTTC. Residues: CASSLFSQALGVLTF. The rearrangement links TRBV7-2 to TRBJ2-6; a possible D gene is TRBD1 (5 bases). The CDR3 runs 15 residues. Trimming left V 6 bases short and J 12 bases short, with 21 bases between. CDR1 and CDR2 from the germline V gene are SGHTA and FQGNSA.

This clonotype was seen a few times. The chain joins TRBV25-1 to TRBJ1-4; 7 nucleotides line up with TRBD1. Germline lookup yields CDR1 MGHDK and CDR2 SYGVNS. The CDR3 is 14 residues long. J gave up 3 bases and V 8 bases, and 6 bases lay outside the gene matches. Here the CDR3 DNA reads TGTGCCAGCTCTCGGACAGGCCCTAATGAAAAACTGTTTTTT. Translating it yields CASSRTGPNEKLFF.

V usage is TRBV28 and J usage is TRBJ1-5; 7 nucleotides match TRBD1. Per the germline V gene, CDR1 is MDHEN and CDR2 is SYDVKM. V trimming: 4 bases; J trimming: 11 bases; junction bases outside the gene matches: 5. This CDR3 contains 12 residues. Written as DNA, the CDR3 is TGTGCCAGCAGTTCCCACAGGGGATCCCAGCATTTT. Protein: CASSSHRGSQHF.

This clonotype was seen more than once but under ten times. The chain links TRBV12-3 or TRBV12-4 to TRBJ1-2; TRBD1 is a possible D gene (5 bases). The CDR3 is 15 amino acids. Trimming took 0 bases from V and 8 from J, leaving 16 bases between them. The CDR3 region is CASSLAGGKLGGYTF. The CDR3 bases are TGTGCCAGCAGTTTAGCGGGGGGGAAGCTGGGCGGCTACACCTTC.